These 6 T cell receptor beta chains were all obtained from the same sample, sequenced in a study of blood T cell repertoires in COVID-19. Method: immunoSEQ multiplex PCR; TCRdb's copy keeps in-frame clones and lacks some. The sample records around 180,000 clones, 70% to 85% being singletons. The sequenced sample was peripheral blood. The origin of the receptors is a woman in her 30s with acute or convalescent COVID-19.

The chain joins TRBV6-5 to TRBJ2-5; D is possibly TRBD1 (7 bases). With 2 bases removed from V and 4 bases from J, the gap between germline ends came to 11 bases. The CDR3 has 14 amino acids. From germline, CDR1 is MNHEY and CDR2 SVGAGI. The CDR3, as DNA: TGTGCCAGCAGTTACGGCCAGGGGGGAGAGACCCAGTACTTC. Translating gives CASSYGQGGETQYF.

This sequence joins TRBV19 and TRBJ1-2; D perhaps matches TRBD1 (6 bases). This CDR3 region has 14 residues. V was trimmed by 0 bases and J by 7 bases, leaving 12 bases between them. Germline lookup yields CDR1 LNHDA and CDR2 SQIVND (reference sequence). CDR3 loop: CASSIDGGAGGYTF. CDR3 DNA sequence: TGTGCCAGTAGTATAGATGGGGGGGCTGGTGGCTACACCTTC.

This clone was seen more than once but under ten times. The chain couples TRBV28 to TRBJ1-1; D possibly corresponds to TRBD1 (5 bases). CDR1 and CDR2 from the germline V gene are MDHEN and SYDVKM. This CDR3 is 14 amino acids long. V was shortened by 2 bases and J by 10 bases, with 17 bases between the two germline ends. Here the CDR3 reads CASSLRTVGRGAFF. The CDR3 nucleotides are TGTGCCAGCAGTTTAAGGACGGTTGGAAGGGGAGCTTTCTTT. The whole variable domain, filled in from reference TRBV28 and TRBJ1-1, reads DVKVTQSSRYLVKRTGEKVFLECVQDMDHENMFWYRQDPGLGLRLIYFSYDVKMKEKGDIPEGYSVSREKKERFSLILESASTNQTSMYLCASSLRTVGRGAFFGQGTRLTVV.

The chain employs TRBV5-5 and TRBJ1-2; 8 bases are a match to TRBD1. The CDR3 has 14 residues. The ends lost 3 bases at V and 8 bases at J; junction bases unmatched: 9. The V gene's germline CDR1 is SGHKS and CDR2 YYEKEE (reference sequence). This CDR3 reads CASSSPDRGGGYTF. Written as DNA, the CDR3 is TGTGCCAGCAGCTCCCCCGACAGGGGCGGCGGCTACACCTTC.

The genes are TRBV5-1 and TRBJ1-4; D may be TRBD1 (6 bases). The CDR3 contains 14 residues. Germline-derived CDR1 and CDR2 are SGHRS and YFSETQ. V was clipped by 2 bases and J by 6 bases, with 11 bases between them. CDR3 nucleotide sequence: TGCGCCAGCAGCTTAAGGCCAGGGGATGAAAAACTGTTTTTT. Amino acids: CASSLRPGDEKLFF.

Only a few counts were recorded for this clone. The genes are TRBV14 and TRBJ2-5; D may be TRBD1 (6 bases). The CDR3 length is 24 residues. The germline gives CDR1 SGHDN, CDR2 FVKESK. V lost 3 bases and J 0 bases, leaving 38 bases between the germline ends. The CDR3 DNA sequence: TGTGCCAGCAGCCAGGCTTTGGCCGCGGCCAAACCGGGACAAGGGAAACCAGACCAAGAGACCCAGTACTTC. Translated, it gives CASSQALAAAKPGQGKPDQETQYF.